This entry lists 21 T cell receptor beta chains sequenced from one sample in a study of cytomegalovirus exposure and HLA in healthy donors. Primers for the PCR totalled 60 Vbeta and 13 Jbeta. The protocol was immunoSEQ multiplex PCR, while the TCRdb copy is restricted to in-frame clones and leaves out a portion. The table includes fewer than 70,000 clones, 74% detected once. Sample: PBMCs. Receptors originate from a woman aged 55 to 70 in good health and CMV-seropositive.

The V gene is TRBV5-5, the J gene TRBJ2-2, with 7 positions matching TRBD1. Germline-derived CDR1 and CDR2 are SGHKS and YYEKEE (reference sequence). This CDR3 is built from 16 residues. With 1 base clipped from V and 4 bases from J, the junction kept 7 bases outside the gene matches. The CDR3 here is CASSLPAGGSTGELFF. The CDR3 nucleotides read TGTGCCAGCAGCTTGCCAGCAGGGGGAAGCACCGGGGAGCTGTTTTTT.

This clone was picked up a small number of times. The chain uses TRBV5-4 and TRBJ1-6; tentative D call: TRBD1 (5 bases). Trimming removed 4 bases from V and 7 bases from J, with 12 bases in between. CDR1 is SGHNT, CDR2 YYREEE, per germline (reference sequence). This CDR3 region has 14 residues. In DNA, the CDR3 is TGTGCCAGCAGCACAGGCAGGAAAAATTCACCCCTCCACTTT. Its protein product is CASSTGRKNSPLHF.

The CDR3 region is CAWSVEVPTQYF. CDR3 in DNA: TGTGCCTGGAGTGTCGAGGTCCCGACCCAGTACTTC. V usage is TRBV30 and J usage is TRBJ2-5; D gene uncertain. Germline CDR1 reads GTSNPN; CDR2 reads SVGIG (reference sequence). The CDR3 has 12 amino acids. Trimming took off 0 bases at V and 7 bases at J, with 9 bases between the two ends.

This clone was found a few times. J is TRBJ1-6 and V is TRBV25-1; D is unclear. The CDR3 length is 14 residues. With 7 bases removed from V and 3 bases from J, the gap between germline ends came to 10 bases. The germline V gene has CDR1 MGHDK and CDR2 SYGVNS. The CDR3 spells CASTSGFYNSPLHF. DNA for the CDR3: TGTGCCAGCACCTCAGGATTCTATAATTCACCCCTCCACTTT. Full variable domain (remainder filled in from reference TRBV25-1 and TRBJ1-6): EADIYQTPRYLVIGTGKKITLECSQTMGHDKMYWYQQDPGMELHLIHYSYGVNSTEKGDLSSESTVSRIRTEHFPLTLESARPSHTSQYLCASTSGFYNSPLHFGNGTRLTVT.

This clone was picked up one time. This chain connects TRBV6-1 to TRBJ2-2, with D perhaps matching TRBD2 (7 bases). From germline, CDR1 is MNHNS and CDR2 SASEGT. There are 16 residues in the CDR3. V was clipped by 4 bases and J by 0 bases, with 12 bases between them. CDR3 in amino acids: CASSAGAGANTGELFF. The CDR3 nucleotides read TGTGCCAGCAGTGCAGGGGCGGGGGCGAACACCGGGGAGCTGTTTTTT.

CDR3 protein: CASSVGTGNYEQYF. Here the CDR3 DNA reads TGTGCCAGCAGCGTAGGGACAGGGAACTACGAGCAGTACTTC. The chain links TRBV9 to TRBJ2-7; 8 bases are a match to TRBD1. Germline CDR1 reads SGDLS; CDR2 reads YYNGEE. This CDR3 contains 14 residues. J lost 3 bases, V lost 0 bases, and 2 bases had no gene match.

The rearrangement uses TRBV29-1 and TRBJ1-1; a possible D gene is TRBD1 (5 bases). This CDR3 comprises 13 residues. CDR1 and CDR2 from the germline V gene are SQVTM and ANQGSEA. V dropped 4 bases and J dropped 0 bases, with 9 bases sitting between them. CDR3 residues: CSVGGQLNTEAFF. CDR3 sequence (DNA): TGCAGCGTTGGGGGCCAGTTGAACACTGAAGCTTTCTTT.

This chain connects TRBV5-1 to TRBJ2-3; 10 bases are a match to TRBD2. The CDR3 runs to 16 residues. After removal of 1 base from V and 3 bases from J, the junction contained 5 bases not matched to a gene. Per germline, CDR1 SGHRS and CDR2 YFSETQ. Here the CDR3 reads CASSLRSGGATDTQYF. DNA for the CDR3: TGCGCCAGCAGCTTGAGAAGCGGGGGGGCGACAGATACGCAGTATTTT.

Only a few counts were recorded for this clone. The V and J genes are TRBV5-1 and TRBJ1-2, with 8 bases aligning to TRBD1. V lost 4 bases and J lost 8; bases outside the gene matches: 10. The CDR3 is 14 amino acids. Germline V gene data show CDR1 as SGHRS and CDR2 as YFSETQ. The CDR3 here is CASSTGQGGEGYTF. In nucleotides, the CDR3 is TGCGCCAGCAGCACTGGACAGGGTGGAGAGGGCTACACCTTC. Combining the CDR3 with reference TRBV5-1 and TRBJ1-2 gives the whole variable domain KAGVTQTPRYLIKTRGQQVTLSCSPISGHRSVSWYQQTPGQGLQFLFEYFSETQRNKGNFPGRFSGRQFSNSRSEMNVSTLELGDSALYLCASSTGQGGEGYTFGSGTRLTVV.

The chain couples TRBV5-1 to TRBJ1-1, with D hard to call. Germline V gives CDR1 SGHRS, CDR2 YFSETQ. CDR3 size: 15 residues. Trimming removed 4 bases from V and 1 base from J, with 14 bases in between. Here the CDR3 reads CASSPARQRNTEAFF. The CDR3 coding sequence is TGCGCCAGCAGCCCCGCCCGTCAGCGGAACACTGAAGCTTTCTTT. The variable domain in full, completed from reference TRBV5-1 and TRBJ1-1, reads KAGVTQTPRYLIKTRGQQVTLSCSPISGHRSVSWYQQTPGQGLQFLFEYFSETQRNKGNFPGRFSGRQFSNSRSEMNVSTLELGDSALYLCASSPARQRNTEAFFGQGTRLTVV.

CDR3 bases: TGTGCCAGCGATGGCGGAGGGGGCAATCAGCCCCAGCATTTT. This sequence encodes CASDGGGGNQPQHF. The chain joins TRBV2 to TRBJ1-5; D might be TRBD1 (5 bases). There are 14 residues in the CDR3. V shed 8 bases and J shed 2 bases, with 13 bases lying between them. Germline-derived CDR1 and CDR2 are SNHLY and FYNNEI.

The chain joins TRBV19 to TRBJ2-5; D perhaps matches TRBD1 (6 bases). V was pared by 4 bases and J by 0 bases, with 9 bases between. The CDR3 is 14 residues long. The germline V gene has CDR1 LNHDA and CDR2 SQIVND (reference sequence). For the CDR3, the DNA is TGTGCCAGTAGTACCCGGGACAACCAAGAGACCCAGTACTTC. Its translation is CASSTRDNQETQYF.

V and J are TRBV29-1 and TRBJ2-2, with TRBD2 as a possible D gene (5 bases). In germline, CDR1 is SQVTM, CDR2 ANQGSEA. V lost 4 bases, J lost 0 bases, and 9 bases lay in between. This CDR3 contains 14 residues. For the CDR3, the DNA is TGCAGCGTTGCGCGGGCCTCGAACACCGGGGAGCTGTTTTTT. It yields the protein CSVARASNTGELFF.

The chain is built from TRBV7-2 and TRBJ2-3; TRBD2 matches at 11 bases. The CDR3 extends over 16 amino acids. Unmatched junction bases numbered 4, after V lost 3 bases and J lost 2 bases. Looked up from germline, CDR1 is SGHTA and CDR2 is FQGNSA. The CDR3 bases are TGTGCCAGCAGCTTTAGCGGGGGGGCCGTCACAGATACGCAGTATTTT. This encodes CASSFSGGAVTDTQYF.

This chain joins TRBV2 and TRBJ2-2; 11 nucleotides align to TRBD2. There are 13 residues in the CDR3. J gave up 13 bases and V 5 bases, and 6 bases lay outside the gene matches. Germline values: CDR1 SNHLY, CDR2 FYNNEI. The CDR3 coding sequence is TGTGCCAGCAGTCCTAGCGGGGGGCCCTGGCTGTTTTTT. It encodes CASSPSGGPWLFF.

The chain joins TRBV9 to TRBJ2-1; TRBD2 matches 8 bases. The CDR3 consists of 17 residues. With 0 bases clipped from V and 8 bases from J, the junction kept 13 bases outside the gene matches. Germline values: CDR1 SGDLS, CDR2 YYNGEE. CDR3 in DNA: TGTGCCAGCAGCGTAGAACTGGCGGGGGGTACTAATGATGAGCAGTTCTTC. Amino acid sequence: CASSVELAGGTNDEQFF.

This clone was detected a few times. This sequence joins TRBV7-6 and TRBJ1-1; D gene unclear. The V and J ends lost 2 bases and 4 bases respectively, with 11 bases between them. The germline CDR1 and CDR2 sequences are SGHVS and FNYEAQ. CDR3 size: 14 residues. Here the CDR3 reads CASSLMREGTEAFF. The DNA of the CDR3 is TGTGCCAGCAGCTTAATGCGGGAAGGCACTGAAGCTTTCTTT.

V gene TRBV7-9 combines with J gene TRBJ1-2; TRBD1 agrees at 7 bases. Trimming removed 5 bases from V and 7 bases from J; junction bases left unmatched: 7. CDR1 is SEHNR, CDR2 FQNEAQ, per germline (reference sequence). CDR3 length: 13 residues. The CDR3 here is CASSPPQGVGYTF. The CDR3, as DNA: TGTGCCAGCAGCCCGCCCCAGGGGGTTGGCTACACCTTC.

This clone turned up a few times. Other nucleotide sequences from this sample produce the same CDR3. The rearrangement uses TRBV6-1 and TRBJ1-1; D uncertain. The CDR3 spans 13 residues. Looked up from germline, CDR1 is MNHNS and CDR2 is SASEGT. Trimming took 3 bases from V and 1 from J, leaving 6 bases between them. CDR3 amino acids: CASSENKNTEAFF. The DNA for the CDR3 is TGTGCCAGCAGTGAGAACAAGAACACTGAAGCTTTCTTT.

The gene calls are TRBV7-2 and TRBJ2-1; the match to TRBD2 covers 11 bases. J lost 6 bases, V lost 3 bases, and 4 bases had no gene match. Germline lookup yields CDR1 SGHTA and CDR2 FQGNSA. The CDR3 is 15 amino acids. Written as DNA, the CDR3 is TGTGCCAGCAGCTTGACTAGCGGGGCTTTCAATGAGCAGTTCTTC. It is translated as CASSLTSGAFNEQFF.

This clone is judged medium-sized. The CDR3 region has the DNA TGTGCCAGCACCAGGGACAGGGCGAGTGAAAAACTGTTTTTT. Translating gives CASTRDRASEKLFF. The chain joins TRBV6-6 to TRBJ1-4; TRBD1 aligns across 9 bases. The CDR3 runs 14 residues. CDR1 MNHNY and CDR2 SVGAGI come from the germline V gene (reference sequence). Losses at the gene ends were 7 bases for V and 7 bases for J; bases not matched to a gene: 7.